Each of the 10 T cell receptor beta chains below was sequenced from the same sample in a study of radiotherapy plus CTLA-4 blockade in lung cancer. This table comes from immunoSEQ multiplex PCR, and its TCRdb copy is limited to in-frame clones, with some not included. The sample carries about 60,000 clones, around 86% recorded once. The source was peripheral blood, collected from a patient treated with radiotherapy plus ipilimumab. These receptors all stem from a human donor with non-small cell lung cancer who had a partial response to radiotherapy plus ipilimumab.

Notes on this clone: Additional DNA sequences in this sample encode the identical CDR3. V is TRBV2 and J is TRBJ2-2; weak D call: TRBD2 (6 bases). The V and J ends lost 8 bases and 5 bases respectively, with 21 bases between them. The CDR3 is made up of 16 amino acids. CDR1 and CDR2 (germline): SNHLY, FYNNEI. The CDR3 here is CASLEFAGRQTGELFF. The DNA for the CDR3 is TGTGCCAGCCTGGAGTTTGCGGGAAGACAGACCGGGGAGCTGTTTTTT.

This clone was recorded once. V usage is TRBV18 and J usage is TRBJ2-5; 9 nucleotides align to TRBD2. This CDR3 contains 17 residues. V trimming: 0 bases; J trimming: 2 bases; junction bases outside the gene matches: 7. Per germline, CDR1 KGHSH and CDR2 LQKENI. This CDR3 reads CASSPPSRGRAQETQYF. Written as DNA, the CDR3 is TGTGCCAGCTCACCACCGAGTCGCGGGAGGGCGCAAGAGACCCAGTACTTC.

The rearrangement uses TRBV6-5 and TRBJ2-7; a possible D gene is TRBD1 (6 bases). The CDR3 runs to 15 residues. Germline CDR1 reads MNHEY; CDR2 reads SVGAGI. Trimming pared 7 bases from V and 3 bases from J, leaving 19 bases between. Here the CDR3 reads CASKGPYQGSYEQYF. The CDR3 DNA sequence: TGTGCCAGCAAGGGCCCTTATCAGGGGAGCTACGAGCAGTACTTC.

This chain uses TRBV5-4 with TRBJ2-6; 7 bases line up with TRBD1. V lost 0 bases to trimming and J lost 0 bases; unmatched junction nucleotides: 6. Germline V gene sequence: CDR1 SGHNT, CDR2 YYREEE (reference sequence). The CDR3 totals 18 residues. DNA of the CDR3: TGTGCCAGCAGCTTGGGGGCAGGGGGACCCTCTGGGGCCAACGTCCTGACTTTC. It codes for CASSLGAGGPSGANVLTF.

V gene TRBV19 combines with J gene TRBJ2-5, with 7 bases fitting TRBD1. Looked up from germline, CDR1 is LNHDA and CDR2 is SQIVND (reference sequence). Germline trimming cut 10 bases from V and 4 bases from J; bases unmatched to any gene: 3. The CDR3 sequence is 11 residues long. The chain's CDR3 is CAIRQGETQYF. CDR3 DNA sequence: TGTGCCATACGACAGGGAGAGACCCAGTACTTC.

The J gene is TRBJ2-2, the V gene TRBV4-2; 8 bases line up with TRBD2. After removal of 2 bases from V and 0 bases from J, the junction contained 2 bases not matched to a gene. This CDR3 has 16 amino acids. Looked up from germline, CDR1 is LGHNA and CDR2 is YNFKEQ. The CDR3 region is CASSQTAGANTGELFF. The CDR3 DNA is TGTGCCAGCAGCCAAACAGCGGGAGCGAACACCGGGGAGCTGTTTTTT.

V and J are TRBV25-1 and TRBJ2-5; the match to TRBD1 covers 7 bases. V was clipped by 0 bases and J by 1 base; unmatched bases: 2. In germline, CDR1 is MGHDK, CDR2 SYGVNS. The CDR3 covers 15 residues. Here the CDR3 DNA reads TGTGCCAGCAGTGAATATACAGGGGCCCAAGAGACCCAGTACTTC. Its protein is CASSEYTGAQETQYF.

This sequence joins TRBV5-5 and TRBJ1-5; D gene unclear. V lost 1 base and J 1 base, leaving 9 bases between the germline ends. CDR3 length equals 15 residues. CDR1 and CDR2 from the germline V gene are SGHKS and YYEKEE (reference sequence). CDR3 sequence: CASSLRTGSNQPQHF. CDR3 DNA: TGTGCCAGCAGCTTGCGGACGGGAAGCAATCAGCCCCAGCATTTT.

V is TRBV27 and J is TRBJ2-1, with 10 bases fitting TRBD2. V dropped 3 bases and J dropped 1; count of bases not matched to a gene: 3. The CDR3 has 16 amino acids. Germline V gene sequence: CDR1 MNHEY, CDR2 SMNVEV (reference sequence). CDR3: CASSFRLAGSYNEQFF. The CDR3 nucleotides are TGTGCCAGCAGTTTTCGACTAGCGGGTTCCTACAATGAGCAGTTCTTC.

The chain carries TRBV4-2 and TRBJ2-3; 9 nucleotides agree with TRBD2. With V trimmed by 1 base and J by 4 bases, 6 bases remained unmatched. Germline V lookup: CDR1 LGHNA, CDR2 YNFKEQ. This CDR3 has 16 residues. The CDR3 here is CASSQAVSGSADTQYF. CDR3 sequence (DNA): TGTGCCAGCAGCCAAGCGGTTAGCGGGAGCGCAGATACGCAGTATTTT.